A selection of T cell receptor beta chains follows, all from one sample in a study of T cell repertoires in cytomegalovirus infection. TCRdb redid the calling of the reads with MiXCR, one entry per CDR3 protein. The sample records around 900,000 distinct CDR3 sequences, 25% to 40% being singletons. No antigens are known for them. The specimen was cultured CD8+ T cells from PBMCs, collected from culture after CMV antigen stimulation. These receptors all come from a human donor in good health (CMV status not recorded). Some clones in this sample may be carry-over from other donors' samples. CDR3s include the opening cysteine and the closing phenylalanine or tryptophan. The D gene is left open where the match is weak. Where a row states a size, it is once, few, many or the class of an expanded clone; other rows omit it.

size: few; J: TRBJ2-5; D: TRBD2; V: TRBV12-3/TRBV12-4; DNA: TGTGCCAGCAGTCCAGAGGGGACTAGCGGAGAGACCCAGTACTTC; CDR3: CASSPEGTSGETQYF
size: once; J: TRBJ1-1; D: NA; V: TRBV6-1; DNA: TGTGCCAGCAATTCCCCGACAGACTTCGAAGCTTTCTTT; CDR3: CASNSPTDFEAFF
size: NA; J: TRBJ2-3; D: NA; V: TRBV6-6; DNA: TGTGCCAGCAGTTACGAAGGACCCGAGCAGTATTTT; CDR3: CASSYEGPEQYF
size: many; J: TRBJ2-4; D: NA; V: TRBV12-3/TRBV12-4; DNA: TGTGCCAGCATGGGGGGTCTCACCAAAAACATTCAGTACTTC; CDR3: CASMGGLTKNIQYF
size: few; J: TRBJ1-2; D: NA; V: TRBV19; DNA: TGTGCCAGTAGTACCTTGACCAGGAACTATGGCTACACCTTC; CDR3: CASSTLTRNYGYTF
size: few; J: TRBJ1-1; D: NA; V: TRBV19; DNA: TGTGCCAGTAGTTTAGGGGAGGCGACTGAAGCTTTCTTT; CDR3: CASSLGEATEAFF
size: NA; J: TRBJ2-4; D: TRBD1; V: TRBV7-9; DNA: TGTGCCAGCAGCTGGACAGGGCGGGCGGAAAACATTCAGTACTTC; CDR3: CASSWTGRAENIQYF
size: few; J: TRBJ2-7; D: TRBD1; V: TRBV10-2; DNA: TGCGCCAGCCAATACAGGGGCCCCTCAACCTACGAGCAGTACTTC; CDR3: CASQYRGPSTYEQYF
size: NA; J: TRBJ2-1; D: TRBD1; V: TRBV28; DNA: TGTGCCACCGAACCGGGACAGGGGATCGATGAGCAGTTCTTC; CDR3: CATEPGQGIDEQFF
size: NA; J: TRBJ2-1; D: TRBD2; V: TRBV27; DNA: TGTGCCAGCAGCCCCCTTGTAGATAGCGGGGGGAGGGAGTTCTTC; CDR3: CASSPLVDSGGREFF
size: once; J: TRBJ2-7; D: TRBD1; V: TRBV27; DNA: TGTGCCACCGCAGGGACAGGGGAGAGAGGGCAGTACTTC; CDR3: CATAGTGERGQYF
size: NA; J: TRBJ2-1; D: TRBD1; V: TRBV29-1; DNA: TGCAGCATCGAGGGGGCAGGGGGCCACTACAATGAGCAGTTCTTC; CDR3: CSIEGAGGHYNEQFF
size: NA; J: TRBJ2-3; D: TRBD2; V: TRBV7-2; DNA: TGTGTCAGCAGCCCCCTCGGGGTAGCGGGGGCAGATACGCAGTATTTT; CDR3: CVSSPLGVAGADTQYF
size: few; J: TRBJ1-1; D: NA; V: TRBV6-5; DNA: TGTGCCAGCAGTTACAGGGGATCGAATGAAGCTTTCTTT; CDR3: CASSYRGSNEAFF
size: NA; J: TRBJ2-1; D: TRBD2; V: TRBV5-4; DNA: TGTGCCAGCAGCTTGGGCGGGGGGGCAGCCAATGAGCAGTTCTTC; CDR3: CASSLGGGAANEQFF
size: few; J: TRBJ1-1; D: TRBD1; V: TRBV6-2/TRBV6-3; DNA: TGTGCCAGCAGTCGGGACAGGTGGGACACTGAAGCTTTCTTT; CDR3: CASSRDRWDTEAFF
size: NA; J: TRBJ2-2; D: NA; V: TRBV6-5; DNA: TGTGCCAGCAGTACGCGGGGAACGAACACCGGGGAGCTGTTTTTT; CDR3: CASSTRGTNTGELFF
size: NA; J: TRBJ2-7; D: NA; V: TRBV19; DNA: TGTGCCAGTAGTCCGGGGACATTCCCCGAGCAGTACTTC; CDR3: CASSPGTFPEQYF
size: few; J: TRBJ2-2; D: NA; V: TRBV7-8; DNA: TGTGCCAGCAGCTTAGGAGAGGACACCGGGGAGCTGTTTTTT; CDR3: CASSLGEDTGELFF
size: NA; J: TRBJ2-7; D: TRBD2; V: TRBV6-5; DNA: TGTGCCAGCAGTTCCTGGGGGGGACGCGAGATCTACGAGCAGTACTTC; CDR3: CASSSWGGREIYEQYF
size: NA; J: TRBJ1-2; D: TRBD1; V: TRBV27; DNA: TGTGCCGTACGGACAGGGCCTAACTATGGCTACACCTTC; CDR3: CAVRTGPNYGYTF
size: NA; J: TRBJ1-1; D: NA; V: TRBV19; DNA: TGTGCCAGTAGGGCACCCGGGACATCGAACACTGAAGCTTTCTTT; CDR3: CASRAPGTSNTEAFF
size: many; J: TRBJ1-5; D: NA; V: TRBV7-2; DNA: TGTGCCAGCAGCCGCACAGGGACCAATCAGCCCCAGCATTTT; CDR3: CASSRTGTNQPQHF
size: few; J: TRBJ2-3; D: NA; V: TRBV6-6; DNA: TGTGCCAGCGAAACTACTCCATATTCTCGTACAGATACGCAGTATTTT; CDR3: CASETTPYSRTDTQYF
size: NA; J: TRBJ1-2; D: TRBD1; V: TRBV7-4; DNA: TGTGTCAGCGCCCCGCAGGGGACAGCTAACTATGGCTACACCTTC; CDR3: CVSAPQGTANYGYTF
size: few; J: TRBJ1-5; D: NA; V: TRBV4-1; DNA: TGCGCCAGCAGCCCGGGACATCTCAATCAGCCCCAGCATTTT; CDR3: CASSPGHLNQPQHF
size: NA; J: TRBJ1-2; D: TRBD1; V: TRBV4-1; DNA: TGCGCCAGCAGCCAAGATCAATCGGACAGGGTCAATGGCTACACCTTC; CDR3: CASSQDQSDRVNGYTF
size: few; J: TRBJ2-7; D: TRBD1; V: TRBV6-1; DNA: TGTGCCAGCAGTTCTGGACAGGGACACTTC; CDR3: CASSSGQGHF
size: once; J: TRBJ1-6; D: TRBD1; V: TRBV6-1; DNA: TGTGCCAGCAGCTCGGAGACAGGGTTATCACCCCTCCACTTT; CDR3: CASSSETGLSPLHF
size: NA; J: TRBJ2-1; D: NA; V: TRBV24-1; DNA: TGTGCCACCAGTGATAAAGCAGGGACGCGTGAGCAGTTCTTC; CDR3: CATSDKAGTREQFF
size: NA; J: TRBJ2-1; D: TRBD2; V: TRBV7-2; DNA: TGTGCCAGCAGCGCCCTGCGGGGGTCCTACAATGAGCAGTTCTTC; CDR3: CASSALRGSYNEQFF
size: NA; J: TRBJ1-2; D: NA; V: TRBV20-1; DNA: TGCAGTGCTAGACCATTAGAGGCCCTCGGACATTATGGCTACACCTTC; CDR3: CSARPLEALGHYGYTF
size: NA; J: TRBJ2-2; D: TRBD1; V: TRBV27; DNA: TGTGCCAGCAAGTTCGGGACAGGCTCAACCGGGGAGCTGTTTTTT; CDR3: CASKFGTGSTGELFF
size: NA; J: TRBJ1-1; D: NA; V: TRBV7-1; DNA: TGTGCCAGCACCTCAGAGGGGAGCTTGAACACTGAAGCTTTCTTT; CDR3: CASTSEGSLNTEAFF
size: NA; J: TRBJ1-5; D: TRBD1; V: TRBV6-6; DNA: TGTGCCAGCAACACAGGGGCGGGCAATCAGCCCCAGCATTTT; CDR3: CASNTGAGNQPQHF